Sequencing of this T cell receptor (beta chain) was carried out in a study of cytomegalovirus exposure and HLA in healthy donors. Study observations and caveats: The classifier reportedly diagnosed cytomegalovirus status with high sensitivity and specificity. Listed as cytomegalovirus-associated were 150 to 200 TCR beta chains.

Germline V gene data show CDR1 as LGHNA and CDR2 as YSLEER. The CDR3 spans 15 residues. V was cut by 0 bases and J by 4 bases, with 12 bases left in between. Primers: 60 Vbeta forward and 13 Jbeta reverse. Some clones are missing from TCRdb's copy, which holds only in-frame ones; the method was immunoSEQ multiplex PCR. In the table there are more than 90,000 clones, roughly 72% of which are singletons. Regarding this clone: Its cognate antigen is unknown.

The genes are TRBV4-3 and TRBJ1-2; D call uncertain. The receptor was derived from a woman between 45 and 65 years old in good health and CMV-seropositive. The source material was PBMCs. The CDR3 is CASSQEDGGFYGYTF. CDR3 in DNA: TGCGCCAGCAGCCAAGAAGACGGAGGATTCTATGGCTACACCTTC.